The next 14 T cell receptor beta chains were all read from a single sample in a study of CD8 T cells in Susac syndrome. It was with random hexamers that about 0.45 to 1 ug RNA was reverse transcribed. TCRdb passed the immunoSEQ multiplex PCR reads through MiXCR, listing each CDR3 protein once. Among about 100,000 distinct CDR3 sequences listed, around 96% were seen once. The specimen sequenced was CD8+ T cells from PBMCs. The receptors here all came from a human donor with Susac syndrome.

The chain is built from TRBV29-1 and TRBJ2-7; D might be TRBD2 (6 bases). V was clipped by 7 bases and J by 3 bases, with 16 bases between them. Germline CDR1 reads SQVTM; CDR2 reads ANQGSEA. This CDR3 spans 13 amino acids. The CDR3: CSAAGTRLYEQYF. Written as DNA, the CDR3 is TGCAGCGCCGCCGGGACTCGCCTCTACGAGCAGTACTTC.

This clonotype was picked up one time. The CDR3 spells CASSFGQGPGNTIYF. The CDR3, as DNA: TGTGCCAGCAGCTTCGGACAGGGGCCTGGAAACACCATATATTTT. The chain carries TRBV13 and TRBJ1-3; TRBD1 matches 9 bases. Trimming at V came to 3 bases and at J to 2 bases, leaving 2 bases not matched to a gene. Germline V CDR1 and CDR2: PRHDT, FYEKMQ (reference sequence). The CDR3 consists of 15 residues.

This clonotype was detected once. The chain couples TRBV10-3 to TRBJ2-3; possible D gene TRBD2, 5 bases. The germline V gene has CDR1 ENHRY and CDR2 SYGVKD. The V end lost 11 bases, the J end lost 2 bases, and 17 bases lay between the germline ends. The length of the CDR3 is 14 residues. The CDR3 sequence: CASESGLSTDTQYF. The CDR3 bases are TGTGCCTCCGAGAGCGGACTTTCCACAGATACGCAGTATTTT.

The chain carries TRBV6-5 and TRBJ1-2; D is ambiguous. With 0 bases removed from V and 8 bases from J, the gap between germline ends came to 10 bases. This CDR3 has 13 residues. Per germline, CDR1 MNHEY and CDR2 SVGAGI. The CDR3 loop reads CASSYSIGYGYTF. The CDR3 DNA reads as TGTGCCAGCAGTTACTCGATTGGGTACGGCTACACCTTC.

J is TRBJ1-6 and V is TRBV20-1; 7 bases line up with TRBD1. Per germline, CDR1 DFQATT and CDR2 SNEGSKA (reference sequence). The trim removed 0 bases at V and 14 bases at J, leaving 10 bases unmatched. CDR3 length: 14 residues. The CDR3 is CSARDAGQLIALHF. The CDR3 bases are TGCAGTGCTAGAGATGCGGGACAGCTAATTGCCCTCCACTTT.

The chain couples TRBV9 to TRBJ1-2; D call uncertain. Trimming stripped 3 bases from V and 8 bases from J, with 11 bases between. This CDR3 has 12 residues. Germline values: CDR1 SGDLS, CDR2 YYNGEE. CDR3 protein: CASSAEQRGYTF. CDR3 in DNA: TGTGCCAGCAGCGCGGAGCAGAGGGGCTACACCTTC.

V usage is TRBV15 and J usage is TRBJ1-6; no firm D call. The CDR3 loop spans 13 amino acids. The V end lost 5 bases, the J end lost 9 bases, and 11 bases lay between the germline ends. The germline V gene has CDR1 LNHNV and CDR2 YYDKDF (reference sequence). CDR3 sequence: CATSAPHPSPLHF. The CDR3 DNA reads as TGTGCCACCAGCGCCCCCCACCCTTCACCCCTCCACTTT.

The V gene is TRBV3-1, the J gene TRBJ2-2; D is perhaps TRBD2 (7 bases). Germline CDR1 reads LGHDT; CDR2 reads YNNKEL (reference sequence). V gave up 0 bases and J gave up 4 bases, with 15 bases separating them. The CDR3 is 17 residues long. The CDR3 here is CASSQDLRGLSTGELFF. In nucleotides, the CDR3 is TGTGCCAGCAGCCAAGATCTGCGGGGGCTCAGCACCGGGGAGCTGTTTTTT. The complete variable domain, with remaining parts taken from reference TRBV3-1 and TRBJ2-2, reads DTAVSQTPKYLVTQMGNDKSIKCEQNLGHDTMYWYKQDSKKFLKIMFSYNNKELIINETVPNRFSPKSPDKAHLNLHINSLELGDSAVYFCASSQDLRGLSTGELFFGEGSRLTVL.

This chain joins TRBV5-1 and TRBJ2-5; possible D gene TRBD1, 6 bases. Between the trimmed V and J ends, which lost 0 bases and 2 bases, there was a span of 11 bases. Germline CDR1 and CDR2: SGHRS and YFSETQ. The CDR3 contains 15 residues. As DNA, the CDR3 is TGCGCCAGCAGCTTGGCATCAGGACAGCAAGAGACCCAGTACTTC. It yields the protein CASSLASGQQETQYF.

The chain carries TRBV6-1 and TRBJ2-2, with 8 bases lining up with TRBD1. V was clipped by 6 bases and J by 7 bases; unmatched bases: 4. This CDR3 has 13 amino acids. Germline values: CDR1 MNHNS, CDR2 SASEGT. CDR3 region: CASSATGVGELFF. In DNA, the CDR3 is TGTGCCAGCAGCGCGACAGGGGTCGGGGAGCTGTTTTTT.

The CDR3 nucleotides are TGTGCCACCAGCCCTGGAGAGGCTCAGCCCCAGCATTTT. Its protein product is CATSPGEAQPQHF. This chain joins TRBV15 and TRBJ1-5, with D unresolved. CDR1 is LNHNV, CDR2 YYDKDF, per germline (reference sequence). The CDR3 loop spans 13 amino acids. V was pared by 5 bases and J by 6 bases, with 11 bases between.

This clonotype is a singleton in its sample. CDR3 nucleotide sequence: TGCGCCAGCAGCCCCCGTGTGGGGGGGTTACAAGAGACCCAGTACTTC. Translation gives CASSPRVGGLQETQYF. The V gene is TRBV4-1, the J gene TRBJ2-5; 7 bases line up with TRBD2. J gave up 2 bases and V 4 bases, and 10 bases lay outside the gene matches. Germline lookup yields CDR1 MGHRA and CDR2 YSYEKL. The CDR3 is 16 residues long.

This clonotype was detected only a few times. This chain joins TRBV7-2 and TRBJ1-1, with D unclear. From germline, CDR1 is SGHTA and CDR2 FQGNSA. The CDR3 is 13 residues long. The V end lost 8 bases, the J end lost 0 bases, and 10 bases lay between the germline ends. CDR3 coding DNA: TGTGCCAGCTCCGGGCAGCTGAACACTGAAGCTTTCTTT. It translates to CASSGQLNTEAFF.

The V gene is TRBV4-2, the J gene TRBJ1-5; D is unclear. The CDR3 covers 15 residues. V shed 0 bases and J shed 5 bases, with 11 bases lying between them. Germline V gene data show CDR1 as LGHNA and CDR2 as YNFKEQ. The CDR3 reads CASSQEGGFHQPQHF. In DNA, the CDR3 is TGTGCCAGCAGCCAAGAAGGAGGGTTTCATCAGCCCCAGCATTTT.